This TCR beta chain was obtained from a study of T-cell memory formation after mild COVID-19 (dated by TCRdb to the early 2020s). Regarding the study in general: TCR sequence clusters from the two donors were found to be largely donor specific. In a couple of donors, T-cell clones that expanded and contracted after mild COVID-19 were followed by sequencing TCRalpha and TCRbeta repertoires longitudinally. The cohort was made up of two young adult volunteers, one female and one male, who were previously healthy. Results and caveats for the whole study, not just this receptor: Whether the second-wave clones peaking on day 37 were SARS-CoV-2 specific was not confirmed. Some responding clones were detected in pre-infection memory, suggesting pre-existing cross-reactive memory T cells joined the SARS-CoV-2 response. Clones that contracted from day 15 to 85 showed balanced CD4/CD8 phenotypes, whereas a second wave of clones that expanded from day 15 to 37 leaned towards CD4+. The study included only a couple of mild cases, and larger cohorts that include severe cases with pre-infection samples were judged to be necessary. Contracting CD4+ clones turned up mainly in the CM and EM memory subsets, whereas EMRA was where CD8+ clones were enriched.

To note about this clonotype: It lacks a known antigen. One base away there is no much larger clone; base qualities are not given.

The data were produced on an Illumina NovaSeq 6000. Using 5'RACE with constant-segment primers, TCRalpha and TCRbeta cDNA libraries were constructed, with sample barcodes and unique molecular identifiers added in the process. RNA was extracted from every sample with Trizol reagent. Libraries were amplified in two PCR steps, with a second sample barcode and Illumina TruSeq adapters added in the second step. The libraries were sequenced on an Illumina NovaSeq using 2 x 150 bp paired-end reads. Processing in the source paper ran as follows. With migec v1.2.7, reads were demultiplexed and then collapsed into UMI-guided consensus sequences. Using mixcr v2.1.11, UMI consensuses were aligned to TRA and TRB V and J templates and then assembled into clonotypes. A clonotype was counted as expanded or contracted only if both edgeR and NoisET called the change significant, with noise models trained on biological replicates. edgeR calls used a false discovery rate-adjusted p below 0.01 and a log2 fold-change threshold of 1. As an exploratory analysis of dynamics, max-normalized trajectories of the 1000 most abundant clonotypes were examined with PCA combined with hierarchical clustering. Each responding clone was given a CD4 or CD8 phenotype based on the CD4+ and CD8+ repertoires, which had been sequenced separately. TCRdb applied fastp at Q25 and MiXCR to the public reads, then kept only in-frame beta chains. Entries are consolidated by CDR3 protein sequence, retaining the most common genes and DNA. The authors' filters were not applied to this entry. This sample holds fewer than 300,000 distinct CDR3 sequences; approximately 19% were observed only once. The ten largest account for under 30% of the sample.

Trimming at the junction amounts to 2 bases on V and 5 bases on J, and the germline ends lie 19 bases apart. The CDR3 runs 16 residues from the cysteine to the phenylalanine. CDR3 DNA only is kept here, 48 bases in frame from base 1. Per the germline V gene, SGHRS is the CDR1 and YFSETQ is the CDR2. Ficoll-Paque density gradient centrifugation was used to isolate PBMCs. The sequencing input was PBMCs or a T cell subset sorted from them (not recorded which). This sequence originates from a man in his late teens or twenties who had mild COVID-19 (a few samples of this study predate the infection). The sample titles of this study are shuffled in the database, so cell type and time point are left out; the donor was told from shared clones. The rearrangement joined TRBV5-1 to TRBJ1-2; perhaps TRBD1 is the D gene, with 5 bases matching. This receptor has the CDR3 CASSFPEGAPLYGYTF. The DNA sequence is as follows: TGCGCCAGCAGCTTCCCCGAAGGGGCTCCCCTATATGGCTACACCTTC.